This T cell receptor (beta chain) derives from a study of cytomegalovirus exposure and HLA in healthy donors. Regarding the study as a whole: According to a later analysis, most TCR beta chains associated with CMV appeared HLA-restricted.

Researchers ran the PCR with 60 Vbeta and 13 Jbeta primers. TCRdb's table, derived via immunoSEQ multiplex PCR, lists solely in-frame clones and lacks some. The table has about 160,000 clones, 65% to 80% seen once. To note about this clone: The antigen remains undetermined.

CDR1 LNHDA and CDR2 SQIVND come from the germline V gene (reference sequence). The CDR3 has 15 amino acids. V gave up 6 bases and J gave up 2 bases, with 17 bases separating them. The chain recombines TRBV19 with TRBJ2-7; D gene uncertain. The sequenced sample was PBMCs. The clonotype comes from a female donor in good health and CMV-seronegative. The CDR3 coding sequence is TGTGCCAGTAGCCTAGATTCGGCTTTGCCCTACGAGCAGTACTTC. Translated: CASSLDSALPYEQYF.